There are a few counts of the clone carrying this TCR beta chain. Its antigen is not known. V lost 3 bases and J 4 bases, leaving 14 bases between the germline ends. This CDR3 is 15 amino acids long. Germline V CDR1 and CDR2: KGHDR, SFDVKD. Quantitative 5'-RACE with molecular barcodes generated TCR beta libraries. MiXCR, run by TCRdb on the 5' RACE reads, gives a single entry per CDR3 protein. The table has approximately 140,000 distinct CDR3 sequences, roughly 44% seen once; the top ten hold approximately 14%. The data stem from a study of CD8 T cells in ankylosing spondylitis. The study, taken as a whole, reports: Earlier authors reported some of these motif variants in reactive arthritis synovial fluid and blood.

Sequencing was done on a sample of synovial fluid, either unsorted or a sorted T cell fraction (not recorded which). The genes are TRBV24-1 and TRBJ2-5; D is unresolved. The TCR sequence derives from a male donor with ankylosing spondylitis. The CDR3 DNA is TGTGCCACCAGTGATGGAAACCCGGTCCCAGAGACCCAGTACTTC. The encoded protein is CATSDGNPVPETQYF.